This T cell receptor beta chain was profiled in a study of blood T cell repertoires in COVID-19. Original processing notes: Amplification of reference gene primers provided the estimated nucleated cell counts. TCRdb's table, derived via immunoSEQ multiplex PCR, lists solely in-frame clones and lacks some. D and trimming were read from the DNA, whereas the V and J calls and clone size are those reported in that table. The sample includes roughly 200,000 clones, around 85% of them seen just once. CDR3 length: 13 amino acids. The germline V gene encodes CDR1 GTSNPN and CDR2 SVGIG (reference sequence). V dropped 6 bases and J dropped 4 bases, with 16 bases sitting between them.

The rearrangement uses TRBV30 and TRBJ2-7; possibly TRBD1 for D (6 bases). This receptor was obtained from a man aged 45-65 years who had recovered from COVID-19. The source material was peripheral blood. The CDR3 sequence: CACLPGARYEQYF. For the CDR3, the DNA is TGTGCCTGCCTCCCAGGGGCGAGATACGAGCAGTACTTC. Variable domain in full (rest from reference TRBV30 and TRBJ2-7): SQTIHQWPATLVQPVGSPLSLECTVEGTSNPNLYWYRQAAGRGLQLLFYSVGIGQISSEVPQNLSASRPQDRQFILSSKKLLLSDSGFYLCACLPGARYEQYFGPGTRLTVT.